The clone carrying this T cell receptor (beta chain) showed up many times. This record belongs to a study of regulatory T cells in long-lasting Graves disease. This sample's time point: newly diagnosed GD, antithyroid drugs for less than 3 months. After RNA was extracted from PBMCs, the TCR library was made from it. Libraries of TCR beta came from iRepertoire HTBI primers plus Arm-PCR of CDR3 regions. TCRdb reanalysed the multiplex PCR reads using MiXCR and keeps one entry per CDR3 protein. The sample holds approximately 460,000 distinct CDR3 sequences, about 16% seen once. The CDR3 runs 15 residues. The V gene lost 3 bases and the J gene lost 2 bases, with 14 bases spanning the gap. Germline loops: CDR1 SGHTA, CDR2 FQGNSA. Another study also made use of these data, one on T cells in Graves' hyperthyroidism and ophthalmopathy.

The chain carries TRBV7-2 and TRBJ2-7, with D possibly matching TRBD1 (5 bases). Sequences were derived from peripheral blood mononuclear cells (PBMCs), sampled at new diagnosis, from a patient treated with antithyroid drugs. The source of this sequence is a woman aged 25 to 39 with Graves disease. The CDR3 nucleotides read TGTGCCAGCAGCTTCACCTCCCAGGGTGCCTACGAGCAGTACTTC. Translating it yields CASSFTSQGAYEQYF.